The rows below give T cell receptor beta chains drawn from one sample of a study of response to subunit inactivated influenza vaccine. TCRdb re-derived calls from the RT-PCR reads in MiXCR, one entry per CDR3 protein. The sample yields over 650,000 distinct CDR3 sequences, less than 20% seen once. The starting material was PBMCs from blood, obtained more than 4 days after vaccination. The source of these receptors is a middle-aged man who received an inactivated influenza vaccine. Both conserved end residues are part of each CDR3. A D gene is named only where the DNA matches it firmly. Size tells how often a clone was seen (once, few, many) or the class of an expanded clone, and some rows leave it out.

TRBV5-4	few	TRBD2	TRBJ2-3	CASSLGGGGGLIYTQYF	TGTGCCAGCAGCTTGGGGGGTGGCGGGGGACTCATATATACGCAGTATTTT
TRBV5-6	.	.	TRBJ2-5	CASSSTLEETQYF	TGTGCCAGCAGCTCGACCCTTGAAGAGACCCAGTACTTC
TRBV20-1	.	.	TRBJ2-7	CSAVDSKSYEQYF	TGCAGTGCCGTGGACAGTAAGTCCTACGAGCAGTACTTC
TRBV9	.	.	TRBJ1-2	CASSLAHGSGYTF	TGTGCCAGCAGCCTCGCCCACGGCAGTGGCTACACCTTC
TRBV5-1	.	.	TRBJ2-2	CASSLQADVTGELFF	TGCGCCAGCAGCTTACAAGCGGACGTCACCGGGGAGCTGTTTTTT
TRBV20-1	few	.	TRBJ1-2	CSATDRTAAGANYGYTF	TGCAGTGCAACGGATCGGACAGCAGCGGGGGCTAACTATGGCTACACCTTC
TRBV4-3	.	.	TRBJ2-7	CASSQVRENSYEQYF	TGCGCCAGCAGCCAAGTCAGGGAGAACTCCTACGAGCAGTACTTC
TRBV4-1	.	.	TRBJ1-1	CASSQDQVLNTEAFF	TGCGCCAGCAGCCAAGATCAGGTATTGAACACTGAAGCTTTCTTT
TRBV28	few	.	TRBJ2-3	CASSTFGLSTDTQYF	TGTGCCAGCAGTACCTTTGGACTATCCACAGATACGCAGTATTTT
TRBV29-1	few	.	TRBJ2-7	CSVIRGYEQYF	TGCAGCGTAATACGGGGCTACGAGCAGTACTTC
TRBV29-1	few	.	TRBJ1-1	CSVVAGTNTEAFF	TGCAGCGTTGTGGCAGGGACGAACACTGAAGCTTTCTTT
TRBV7-3	.	.	TRBJ2-3	CASSASGMTDTQYF	TGTGCCAGCAGCGCGAGCGGAATGACAGATACGCAGTATTTT
TRBV20-1	few	TRBD1	TRBJ2-5	CSATPGQGARETQYF	TGCAGTGCTACACCGGGACAGGGGGCCAGAGAGACCCAGTACTTC
TRBV6-2/TRBV6-3	few	.	TRBJ2-2	CASSYAGYPGELFF	TGTGCCAGCAGTTACGCAGGGTACCCCGGGGAGCTGTTTTTT
TRBV28	.	TRBD2	TRBJ2-7	CASTPSGETYEQYF	TGTGCCAGCACCCCCAGCGGGGAAACCTACGAGCAGTACTTC
TRBV5-1	few	.	TRBJ1-2	CASSLSLRGERDTF	TGCGCCAGCAGCTTATCACTCAGGGGAGAAAGAGACACCTTC
TRBV27	.	TRBD1	TRBJ1-2	CASSLGTGVGGYTF	TGTGCCAGCAGTTTAGGGACAGGGGTCGGAGGCTACACCTTC
TRBV28	few	TRBD2	TRBJ2-7	CASYKAGASYEQYF	TGTGCCAGCTATAAAGCGGGAGCATCCTACGAGCAGTACTTC
TRBV7-9	few	.	TRBJ2-7	CASSSLPFYEQYF	TGTGCCAGCAGCTCCCTGCCCTTCTACGAGCAGTACTTC
TRBV12-3/TRBV12-4	.	.	TRBJ2-2	CASSLGLGGLSGELFF	TGTGCCAGCAGTTTAGGCCTAGGTGGGCTGAGCGGGGAGCTGTTTTTT
TRBV10-3	.	.	TRBJ1-3	CATTGNGNTIYF	TGTGCCACGACCGGGAACGGAAACACCATATATTTT
TRBV20-1	many	.	TRBJ2-7	CSASRYEQYF	TGCAGTGCTAGTCGCTACGAGCAGTACTTC
TRBV25-1	few	.	TRBJ1-3	CASSEFGSGNTIYF	TGTGCCAGCAGTGAATTTGGCTCTGGAAACACCATATATTTT